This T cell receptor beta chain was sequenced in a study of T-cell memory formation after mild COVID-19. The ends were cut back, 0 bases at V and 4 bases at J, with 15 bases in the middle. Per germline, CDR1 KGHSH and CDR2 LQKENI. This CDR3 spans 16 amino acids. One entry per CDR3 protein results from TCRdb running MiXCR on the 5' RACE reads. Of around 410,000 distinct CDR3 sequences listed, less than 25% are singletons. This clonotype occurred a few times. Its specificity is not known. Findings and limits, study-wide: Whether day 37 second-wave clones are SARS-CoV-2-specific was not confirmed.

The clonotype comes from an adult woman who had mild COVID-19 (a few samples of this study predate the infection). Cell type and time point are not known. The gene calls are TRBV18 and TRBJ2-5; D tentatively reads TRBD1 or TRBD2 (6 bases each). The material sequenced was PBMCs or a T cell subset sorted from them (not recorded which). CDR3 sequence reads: CASSPPVGGGRETQYF. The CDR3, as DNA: TGTGCCAGCTCACCACCAGTTGGAGGGGGGAGAGAGACCCAGTACTTC.